These 25 T cell receptor beta chains were all obtained from the same sample, sequenced in a study of molecular identifiers for immune sequencing clone quantification listed by TCRdb under 2018. Library preparation was by PCR. Sequenced using an Illumina HiSeq 4000. The public reads were quality trimmed at Q25 with fastp and then assembled into clones with MiXCR by TCRdb, keeping productive beta chains. Rows matching on CDR3 protein sequence are summarized as one entry with the most common DNA and genes. The sample data list about half a million distinct CDR3 sequences, and roughly 23% of these were observed just once. The ten most abundant clones make up approximately 0.8% of the sample. Sequencing input: naive CD8+ T cells from blood, with Jurkat cell RNA spiked in. The cell subset or site label corresponds to: FACS-sorted CD8+CD4-CCR7+CD45RA+ naive T cells. These receptor sequences come from a human donor in good health. Some libraries in this study had Jurkat cell RNA spiked in.

This clonotype was counted many times. CDR3 amino acids: CASSFGQDLSYEQYF. The CDR3 DNA reads as TGTGCCAGCAGTTTTGGGCAGGATCTTTCCTACGAGCAGTACTTC. The V and J genes are TRBV28 and TRBJ2-7; D gene uncertain. The germline gives CDR1 MDHEN, CDR2 SYDVKM. Trimming left V 3 bases short and J 1 base short, with 13 bases between. The CDR3 length is 15 residues.

The CDR3 DNA reads TGCGCCAGCAGCTCTCAGATGAACACTGAAGCTTTCTTT. This translates into CASSSQMNTEAFF. The chain carries TRBV5-1 and TRBJ1-1; the D is unclear. This CDR3 is built from 13 residues. Trimming shortened V by 3 bases and J by 0 bases, and 6 bases separated the two germline ends. The germline V gene encodes CDR1 SGHRS and CDR2 YFSETQ. The entire variable domain, with the rest obtained from reference TRBV5-1 and TRBJ1-1, is as follows: KAGVTQTPRYLIKTRGQQVTLSCSPISGHRSVSWYQQTPGQGLQFLFEYFSETQRNKGNFPGRFSGRQFSNSRSEMNVSTLELGDSALYLCASSSQMNTEAFFGQGTRLTVV.

This clonotype was picked up a small number of times. The chain is built from TRBV11-2 and TRBJ1-1; perhaps TRBD1 as D (5 bases). The CDR3 is 13 residues long. Germline V gene lookup returns CDR1 SGHAT and CDR2 FQNNGV. With 5 bases removed from V and 4 bases from J, the gap between germline ends came to 11 bases. The DNA of the CDR3 is TGTGCCAGCAGCCGGGACGGGACCACTGAAGCTTTCTTT. This codes for CASSRDGTTEAFF.

This clonotype was detected a few times. CDR3 residues: CASSPGTGGPKGSNQPQHF. The CDR3, as DNA: TGTGCCAGCAGCCCCGGGACAGGGGGTCCCAAGGGTAGCAATCAGCCCCAGCATTTT. The gene calls are TRBV7-9 and TRBJ1-5, with TRBD1 matching over 11 bases. The V and J ends lost 5 bases and 0 bases, in that order; junction bases with no gene match: 12. The CDR3 is 19 residues long. Germline V gene lookup returns CDR1 SEHNR and CDR2 FQNEAQ (reference sequence).

This clonotype was observed a few times. The genes are TRBV13 and TRBJ2-1; TRBD1 matches at 8 bases. The trim removed 5 bases at V and 0 bases at J, leaving 6 bases unmatched. The germline CDR1 and CDR2 sequences are PRHDT and FYEKMQ (reference sequence). CDR3 length equals 16 residues. CDR3 coding DNA: TGTGCCAGCAGCACCTCAGACAGGGGCTCCTACAATGAGCAGTTCTTC. It yields the protein CASSTSDRGSYNEQFF.

With regard to this clonotype: A much larger clone lies one base from this, so it may be a read error. The chain is built from TRBV27 and TRBJ2-7, with TRBD1 identical over 9 bases. This CDR3 is 16 amino acids long. Per the germline V gene, CDR1 is MNHEY and CDR2 is SMNVEV (reference sequence). The CDR3 protein is CACSPVSGTGTGEQYF. In DNA form, the CDR3 reads TGTGCCTGCAGTCCAGTATCCGGGACAGGGACTGGCGAGCAGTACTTC.

The gene calls are TRBV28 and TRBJ2-7; D gene unclear. CDR3 length equals 10 residues. V lost 10 bases to trimming and J lost 3 bases, with 7 bases between them. The V gene's germline CDR1 is MDHEN and CDR2 SYDVKM. CDR3 amino acids: CATGSYEQYF. The DNA for the CDR3 is TGTGCCACCGGCAGCTACGAGCAGTACTTC.

On this clonotype itself: The germline gene is not matched at one end of the junction; a read error may be the cause. The chain combines TRBV6-2 or TRBV6-3 with TRBJ2-7, with 7 bases matching TRBD2. The CDR3 is 13 amino acids. Germline V gives CDR1 MNHEY, CDR2 SVGEGT. CDR3 in amino acids: CASSSAGAGEQCF. The CDR3 region has the DNA TGTGCCAGCAGCTCGGCGGGAGCGGGTGAGCAGTGCTTC.

Worth noting for this clonotype: A read error is likely, as this CDR3 ends without the conserved phenylalanine or tryptophan. The V call is TRBV7-8, the J call TRBJ2-1; 12 positions agree with TRBD2. Looked up from germline, CDR1 is SGHVS and CDR2 is FQNEAQ. CDR3 length: 16 amino acids. The V gene end was trimmed by 4 bases and the J gene end by 4 bases; junction bases not matched to a gene: 5. This CDR3 is CASSSTSGGHYNEQFL. The DNA for the CDR3 is TGTGCCAGCAGCTCGACTAGCGGGGGTCATTACAATGAGCAGTTCCTC.

In the case of this clonotype: A read error is likely, as this CDR3 ends without the conserved phenylalanine or tryptophan. This chain connects TRBV5-3 to TRBJ1-1, with a tentative D call TRBD1 (6 bases). TRBV5-3 is an open reading frame, and its role is uncertain. V was clipped by 3 bases and J by 4 bases, with 16 bases between them. The CDR3 has 15 residues. The DNA for the CDR3 is TGTGCCAGAAGCTGGACGGGGGGGCCGGGCACTGAAGCTTTCCTT. Translated: CARSWTGGPGTEAFL.

Many counts were recorded for this clonotype. The chain couples TRBV6-5 to TRBJ2-3; 8 bases are a match to TRBD1. The V and J ends lost 5 bases and 2 bases, in that order; junction bases with no gene match: 9. In germline, CDR1 is MNHEY, CDR2 SVGAGI. This CDR3 comprises 16 residues. The CDR3 nucleotides read TGTGCCAGCAGTCATTGGACAGGGATGGACACAGATACGCAGTATTTT. It codes for CASSHWTGMDTDTQYF.

A note on this clonotype: This clone may be a read error of a much larger clone one base away. This chain links TRBV6-6 with TRBJ2-7; perhaps TRBD2 as D (6 bases). The CDR3 totals 13 residues. The germline V gene has CDR1 MNHNY and CDR2 SVGAGI (reference sequence). In nucleotides, the CDR3 is TGTGCCAGCAGTTACTCAACGGGGGACGAGCAGCACTTC. It encodes CASSYSTGDEQHF.

This clonotype appeared a few times. V usage is TRBV28 and J usage is TRBJ2-7; 10 nucleotides match TRBD1. The ends lost 4 bases at V and 2 bases at J; junction bases unmatched: 5. This CDR3 is built from 15 residues. Germline V gene sequence: CDR1 MDHEN, CDR2 SYDVKM. For the CDR3, the DNA is TGTGCCAGCAGTTCCCGGGACAGGGGTGCCTACGAGCAGTACTTC. Its translation: CASSSRDRGAYEQYF.

This clonotype was seen at least ten times. The chain uses TRBV28 and TRBJ1-5; D not certain. Germline assignment: CDR1 MDHEN and CDR2 SYDVKM. The CDR3 consists of 16 residues. V was shortened by 2 bases and J by 1 base, with 12 bases between the two germline ends. The CDR3 DNA sequence: TGTGCCAGCAGTTTAGTTTCGGTTTCCAGCAATCAGCCCCAGCATTTT. Translated, it gives CASSLVSVSSNQPQHF.

The sample holds many counts of this clonotype. The genes are TRBV7-2 and TRBJ2-1; 7 bases align to TRBD2. CDR1 and CDR2 from the germline V gene are SGHTA and FQGNSA. The CDR3 length is 15 residues. V lost 5 bases and J lost 5; bases outside the gene matches: 9. CDR3 residues: CASSLTSALNNEQFF. The CDR3 coding sequence is TGTGCCAGCAGCCTTACTAGCGCACTTAACAATGAGCAGTTCTTC.

This clonotype came up a few times. V usage is TRBV7-9 and J usage is TRBJ2-7; no reliable D call. The ends were cut back, 6 bases at V and 0 bases at J, with 12 bases in the middle. CDR1 and CDR2 (germline): SEHNR, FQNEAQ (reference sequence). There are 14 residues in the CDR3. The CDR3: CASRMDGNSYEQYF. In DNA, the CDR3 is TGTGCCAGCAGGATGGACGGAAACTCCTACGAGCAGTACTTC.

As for this clonotype: A much larger clone sits a single nucleotide away, making a read error possible. No conserved phenylalanine or tryptophan ends this CDR3, so it is likely a read error. V is TRBV11-2 and J is TRBJ2-3; D could derive from TRBD1 or TRBD2 (5 bases each). The CDR3 sequence is 14 residues long. Trimming left V 6 bases short and J 2 bases short, with 12 bases between. The germline V gene has CDR1 SGHAT and CDR2 FQNNGV. The CDR3 here is CASRGTQLTDTQYL. Here the CDR3 DNA reads TGTGCCAGCAGGGGGACCCAGCTCACAGATACGCAGTATCTT.

Ten or more counts support this clonotype. The genes are TRBV20-1 and TRBJ2-7; 9 positions match TRBD2. Germline trimming cut 1 base from V and 4 bases from J; bases unmatched to any gene: 2. The CDR3 consists of 13 residues. Per germline, CDR1 DFQATT and CDR2 SNEGSKA (reference sequence). This CDR3 reads CSARGLAEYEQYF. DNA of the CDR3: TGCAGTGCTAGAGGACTAGCGGAGTACGAGCAGTACTTC.

This clonotype has at least ten counts. The chain is built from TRBV4-1 and TRBJ1-4, with 10 bases identical to TRBD1. The CDR3 contains 15 residues. The germline V gene encodes CDR1 MGHRA and CDR2 YSYEKL. V was pared by 0 bases and J by 8 bases, with 3 bases of the junction left unmatched. The DNA of the CDR3 is TGCGCCAGCAGCCAAGAAGGACAGGGGGTGGAAAAACTGTTTTTT. Translation: CASSQEGQGVEKLFF.

This clonotype was seen repeatedly, ten times or more. V and J are TRBV20-1 and TRBJ1-4, with D possibly matching TRBD1 (5 bases). V was clipped by 0 bases and J by 4 bases, with 15 bases between them. This CDR3 has 16 amino acids. Germline V lookup: CDR1 DFQATT, CDR2 SNEGSKA (reference sequence). The CDR3 region is CSARDWDGLDNEKLFF. In DNA form, the CDR3 reads TGCAGTGCTAGAGATTGGGACGGCCTTGATAATGAAAAACTGTTTTTT.

Turning to this clonotype: A clone one base away is much larger, so this may be a read error. The chain recombines TRBV7-2 with TRBJ2-7, with D hard to call. The CDR3 contains 15 residues. Per germline, CDR1 SGHTA and CDR2 FQGNSA. This CDR3 reads CAGSLTTQQVYEQYF. CDR3 nucleotides: TGTGCCGGCAGCTTAACCACCCAACAAGTCTACGAGCAGTACTTC.

A word on this clonotype: A much larger clone differs by one base, so this may be a read error. The chain is built from TRBV4-1 and TRBJ1-5; a weak D match, TRBD1 (5 bases). Germline assignment: CDR1 MGHRA and CDR2 YSYEKL. The CDR3 loop spans 14 amino acids. V gave up 1 base and J gave up 6 bases, with 10 bases separating them. Here the CDR3 reads CASSQGMGLQPQHF. The CDR3 region has the DNA TGCGCCAGCAGCCAAGGTATGGGGCTTCAGCCCCAGCATTTT.

The V call is TRBV28, the J call TRBJ2-5, with D uncertain. This CDR3 is 13 amino acids long. Per germline, CDR1 MDHEN and CDR2 SYDVKM. The V and J ends lost 7 bases and 4 bases respectively, with 13 bases between them. CDR3 region: CASNLLGVETQYF. CDR3 bases: TGTGCCAGCAACCTCCTCGGAGTAGAGACCCAGTACTTC.

This rearrangement joins TRBV20-1 to TRBJ1-1; a possible D gene is TRBD1 (6 bases). Germline V CDR1 and CDR2: DFQATT, SNEGSKA (reference sequence). The ends were cut back, 1 base at V and 5 bases at J, with 11 bases in the middle. The length of the CDR3 is 13 residues. The CDR3 DNA follows: TGCAGTGCTAGAGTAGGGGGGAGGACTGAAGCTTTCTTT. Amino acids: CSARVGGRTEAFF.

The chain has TRBV7-6 and TRBJ2-7, with 9 bases fitting TRBD1. V was clipped by 5 bases and J by 6 bases; unmatched bases: 8. Germline CDR1 reads SGHVS; CDR2 reads FNYEAQ. The CDR3 is 14 residues long. CDR3 protein: CASSPWDREGEQYF. The CDR3 region has the DNA TGTGCCAGCAGCCCGTGGGACAGGGAAGGCGAGCAGTACTTC.